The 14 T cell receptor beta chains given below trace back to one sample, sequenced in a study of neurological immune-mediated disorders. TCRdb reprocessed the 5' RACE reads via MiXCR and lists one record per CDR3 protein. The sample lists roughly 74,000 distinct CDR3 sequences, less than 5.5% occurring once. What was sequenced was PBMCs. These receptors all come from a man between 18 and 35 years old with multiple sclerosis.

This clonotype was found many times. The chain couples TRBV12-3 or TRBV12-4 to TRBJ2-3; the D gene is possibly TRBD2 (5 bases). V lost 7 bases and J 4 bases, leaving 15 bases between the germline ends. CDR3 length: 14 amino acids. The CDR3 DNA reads TGTGCCAGCAATAGCGCGCCCGGGGCAGATACGCAGTATTTT. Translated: CASNSAPGADTQYF.

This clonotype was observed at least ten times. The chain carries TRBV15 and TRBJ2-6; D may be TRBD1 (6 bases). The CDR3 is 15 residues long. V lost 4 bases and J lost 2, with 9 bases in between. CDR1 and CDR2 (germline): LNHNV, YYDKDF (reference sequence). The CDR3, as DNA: TGTGCCACCAGCATTGCAGGGGCTGGGGCCAACGTCCTGACTTTC. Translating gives CATSIAGAGANVLTF.

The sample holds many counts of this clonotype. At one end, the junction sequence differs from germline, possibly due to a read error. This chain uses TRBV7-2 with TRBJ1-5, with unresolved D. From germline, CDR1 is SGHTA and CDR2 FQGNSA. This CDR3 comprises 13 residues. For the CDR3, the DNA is TGTGCCAGCAGCCTCCTTGGGAATCAGCCCCAGAATTTT. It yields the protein CASSLLGNQPQNF.

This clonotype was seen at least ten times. The CDR3 bases are TGCAGTGCTAGGCGGCAGGGGCGCTCACCCCTCCACTTT. Translating it yields CSARRQGRSPLHF. This chain connects TRBV20-1 to TRBJ1-6, with D possibly being TRBD1 (6 bases). The CDR3 extends over 13 amino acids. V lost 3 bases and J lost 10, with 13 bases in between. Germline assignment: CDR1 DFQATT and CDR2 SNEGSKA (reference sequence).

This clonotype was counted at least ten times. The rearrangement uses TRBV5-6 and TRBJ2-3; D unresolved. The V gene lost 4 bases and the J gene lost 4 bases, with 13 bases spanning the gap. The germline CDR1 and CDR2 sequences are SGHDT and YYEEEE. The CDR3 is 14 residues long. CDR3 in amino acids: CASSPTSRADTQYF. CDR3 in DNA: TGTGCCAGCAGCCCGACCTCAAGGGCAGATACGCAGTATTTT.

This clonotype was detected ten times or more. The CDR3 DNA follows: TGCGCCAGCAGCTTGGAGGGAGGGGGCAGCAATCAGCCCCAGCATTTT. Translation gives CASSLEGGGSNQPQHF. This chain uses TRBV5-1 with TRBJ1-5, with TRBD1 matching 7 bases. Germline CDR1 is SGHRS and CDR2 is YFSETQ. The CDR3 extends over 16 amino acids. Trimming cost V 0 bases and J 1 base; bases outside gene matches: 4.

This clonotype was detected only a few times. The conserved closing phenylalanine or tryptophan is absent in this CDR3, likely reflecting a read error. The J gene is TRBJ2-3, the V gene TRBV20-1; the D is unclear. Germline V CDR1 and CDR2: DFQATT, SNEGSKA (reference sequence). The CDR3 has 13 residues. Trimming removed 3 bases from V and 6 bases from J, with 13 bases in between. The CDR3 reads CSASAPMVDTQYI. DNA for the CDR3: TGCAGTGCTAGCGCGCCGATGGTTGATACGCAGTATATT.

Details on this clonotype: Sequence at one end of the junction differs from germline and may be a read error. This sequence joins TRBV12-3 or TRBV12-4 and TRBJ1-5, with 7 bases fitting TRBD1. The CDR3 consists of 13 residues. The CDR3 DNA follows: TGTGCCAGCAGTTTAGAGGGGAGGGGGCCCCAGAATTTT. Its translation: CASSLEGRGPQNF.

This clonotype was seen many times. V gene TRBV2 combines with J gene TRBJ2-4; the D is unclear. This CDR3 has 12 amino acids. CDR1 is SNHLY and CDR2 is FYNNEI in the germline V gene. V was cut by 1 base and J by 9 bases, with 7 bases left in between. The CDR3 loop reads CASSEGRPIQYF. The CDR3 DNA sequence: TGTGCCAGCAGTGAAGGCCGGCCCATTCAGTACTTC.

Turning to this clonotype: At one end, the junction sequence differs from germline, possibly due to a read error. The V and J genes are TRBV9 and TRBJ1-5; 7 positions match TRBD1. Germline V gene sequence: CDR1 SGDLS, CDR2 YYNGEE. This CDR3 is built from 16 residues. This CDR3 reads CASSSGAGGSNQPQNF. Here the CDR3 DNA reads TGTGCCAGCAGCTCCGGCGCAGGGGGAAGCAATCAGCCCCAGAATTTT. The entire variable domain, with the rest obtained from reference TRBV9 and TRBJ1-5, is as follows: DSGVTQTPKHLITATGQRVTLRCSPRSGDLSVYWYQQSLDQGLQFLIQYYNGEERAKGNILERFSAQQFPDLHSELNLSSLELGDSALYFCASSSGAGGSNQPQNFGDGTRLSIL.

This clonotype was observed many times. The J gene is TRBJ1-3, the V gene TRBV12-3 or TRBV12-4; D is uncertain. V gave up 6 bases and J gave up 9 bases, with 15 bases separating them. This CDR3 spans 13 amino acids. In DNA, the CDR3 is TGTGCCAGCAGCCACCGCGAGGGAGTCACCATATATTTT. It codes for CASSHREGVTIYF.

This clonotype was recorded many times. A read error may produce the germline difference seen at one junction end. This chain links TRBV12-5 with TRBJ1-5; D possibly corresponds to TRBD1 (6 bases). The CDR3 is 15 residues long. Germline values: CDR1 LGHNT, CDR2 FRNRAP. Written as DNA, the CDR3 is TGTGCTAGTGGTCCTACAGGGACTGGCAATCAGCCCCAGAATTTT. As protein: CASGPTGTGNQPQNF.

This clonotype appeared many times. For the CDR3, the DNA is TGTGCCAGCCGAGGGGGTTGGGCCCGCCAAGAGACCCAGTACTTC. It specifies CASRGGWARQETQYF. The chain combines TRBV2 with TRBJ2-5; D perhaps matches TRBD1 (6 bases). The germline CDR1 and CDR2 sequences are SNHLY and FYNNEI. The germline V and J ends were trimmed by 8 bases and 1 base, with 17 bases remaining between them. CDR3 length: 15 residues. Full variable domain (remainder filled in from reference TRBV2 and TRBJ2-5): EPEVTQTPSHQVTQMGQEVILRCVPISNHLYFYWYRQILGQKVEFLVSFYNNEISEKSEIFDDQFSVERPDGSNFTLKIRSTKLEDSAMYFCASRGGWARQETQYFGPGTRLLVL.

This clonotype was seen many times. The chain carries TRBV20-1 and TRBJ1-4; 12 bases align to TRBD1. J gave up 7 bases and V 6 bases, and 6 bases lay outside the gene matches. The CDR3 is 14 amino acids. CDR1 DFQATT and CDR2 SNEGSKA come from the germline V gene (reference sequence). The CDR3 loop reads CSASRDRGLEKLFF. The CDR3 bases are TGCAGTGCCAGTCGGGACAGGGGGCTTGAAAAACTGTTTTTT.